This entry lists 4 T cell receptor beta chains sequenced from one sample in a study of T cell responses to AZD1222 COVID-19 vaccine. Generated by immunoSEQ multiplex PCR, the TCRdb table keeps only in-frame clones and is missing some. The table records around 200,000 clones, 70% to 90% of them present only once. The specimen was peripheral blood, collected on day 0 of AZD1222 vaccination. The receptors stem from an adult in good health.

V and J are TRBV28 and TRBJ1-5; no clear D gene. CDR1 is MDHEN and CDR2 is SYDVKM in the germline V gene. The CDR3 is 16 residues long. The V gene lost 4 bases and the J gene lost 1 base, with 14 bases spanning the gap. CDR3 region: CASSSLIGSSNQPQHF. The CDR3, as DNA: TGTGCCAGCAGTTCACTTATTGGATCGAGCAATCAGCCCCAGCATTTT.

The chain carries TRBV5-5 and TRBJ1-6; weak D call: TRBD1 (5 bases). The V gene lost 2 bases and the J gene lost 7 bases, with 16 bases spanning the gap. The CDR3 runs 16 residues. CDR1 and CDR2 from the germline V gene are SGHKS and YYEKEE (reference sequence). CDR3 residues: CASSFTGTPGNSPLHF. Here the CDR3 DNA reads TGTGCCAGCAGCTTCACCGGGACCCCGGGGAATTCACCCCTCCACTTT.

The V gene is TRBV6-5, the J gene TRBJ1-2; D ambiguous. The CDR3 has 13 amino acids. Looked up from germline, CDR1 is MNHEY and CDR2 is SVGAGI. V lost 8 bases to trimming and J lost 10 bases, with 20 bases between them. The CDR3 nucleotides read TGTGCCAGCTATATAGGCGCAGGTCGGGACTACACCTTC. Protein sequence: CASYIGAGRDYTF.

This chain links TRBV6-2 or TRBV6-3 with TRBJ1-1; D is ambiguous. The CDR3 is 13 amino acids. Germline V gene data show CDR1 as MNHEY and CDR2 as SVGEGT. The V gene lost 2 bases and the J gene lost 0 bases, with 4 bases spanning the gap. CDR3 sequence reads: CASSYRLNTEAFF. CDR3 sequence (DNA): TGTGCCAGCAGTTACCGGTTGAACACTGAAGCTTTCTTT.